The 21 T cell receptor beta chains in this list originate from one sample, sequenced in a study of blood T cell repertoires in COVID-19 (dated by TCRdb to the early 2020s). Preparation of the library involved the immunoSEQ multiplex PCR assay. The clones in this table, taken by TCRdb from immuneACCESS, are in-frame only. Not every clone is retained; where verified, under half of the shortfall comes from an unresolved V gene, and the cause of the rest is unknown. This sample lists about 200,000 clones; 80% were detected once. About 6.3% of the sample rests with the top ten. The sample comprised peripheral blood. The receptors come from a man between 60 and 75 years old with acute or convalescent COVID-19.

The rearrangement links TRBV5-6 to TRBJ2-1; weak D call: TRBD2 (7 bases). Germline V CDR1 and CDR2: SGHDT, YYEEEE. The CDR3 is 17 amino acids. V was shortened by 2 bases and J by 2 bases, with 17 bases between the two germline ends. CDR3 in amino acids: CASSLGPPGGPYNEQFF. CDR3 in DNA: TGTGCCAGCAGCTTAGGCCCCCCGGGGGGCCCCTACAATGAGCAGTTCTTC.

This chain joins TRBV12-5 and TRBJ1-1, with D hard to call. The ends were cut back, 7 bases at V and 0 bases at J, with 18 bases in the middle. The CDR3 is 16 amino acids. Germline values: CDR1 LGHNT, CDR2 FRNRAP. The CDR3 nucleotides read TGTGCTAGTGAGTATGATTTGGAGGCGATGAACACTGAAGCTTTCTTT. It specifies CASEYDLEAMNTEAFF.

In its sample, this clone was seen a few times. The genes are TRBV6-5 and TRBJ1-6; no definite D call. Germline CDR1 reads MNHEY; CDR2 reads SVGAGI. V was shortened by 6 bases and J by 14 bases, with 14 bases between the two germline ends. This CDR3 has 12 amino acids. In DNA, the CDR3 is TGTGCCAGCAGCGTGCTGACTGGATCCCTCCACTTT. Its translation is CASSVLTGSLHF.

CDR3 sequence: CASSSGQMLEAFF. In DNA, the CDR3 is TGTGCCAGCAGCTCGGGACAGATGCTTGAGGCTTTCTTT. V gene TRBV12-3 or TRBV12-4 combines with J gene TRBJ1-1; 7 nucleotides line up with TRBD1. The CDR3 is 13 amino acids. J was trimmed by 11 bases and V by 6 bases; bases with no gene match: 12.

V usage is TRBV20-1 and J usage is TRBJ2-7, with TRBD2 matching over 10 bases. The V segment lost 3 bases and the J segment 2 bases; nucleotides outside the gene matches: 7. Germline assignment: CDR1 DFQATT and CDR2 SNEGSKA (reference sequence). The CDR3 length is 15 residues. This CDR3 reads CSASTLAGVTYEQYF. CDR3 DNA: TGCAGTGCTAGTACGCTAGCGGGGGTAACCTACGAGCAGTACTTC.

V and J are TRBV19 and TRBJ1-5; tentatively, D is TRBD1 (6 bases). Germline lookup yields CDR1 LNHDA and CDR2 SQIVND (reference sequence). Trimming pared 3 bases from V and 5 bases from J, leaving 11 bases between. There are 14 residues in the CDR3. The CDR3 bases are TGTGCCAGTAGTATCCGGGACACCGATCAGCCCCAGCATTTT. As protein: CASSIRDTDQPQHF.

This rearrangement joins TRBV3-1 (or the pseudogene TRBV3-2) to TRBJ1-3; TRBD1 matches at 11 bases. This CDR3 is built from 14 residues. CDR1 is LGHDT and CDR2 is YNNKEL in the germline V gene (reference sequence). The junction had 4 bases not matched to a gene; V was cut back by 4 bases and J by 8 bases. The chain's CDR3 is CASSPGQGAYTIYF. CDR3 nucleotides: TGTGCCAGCAGCCCTGGACAGGGGGCTTACACCATATATTTT.

The rearrangement uses TRBV19 and TRBJ1-1; tentative D call: TRBD1 (6 bases). This CDR3 is built from 18 residues. With 2 bases removed from V and 6 bases from J, the gap between germline ends came to 25 bases. In germline, CDR1 is LNHDA, CDR2 SQIVND (reference sequence). CDR3 in amino acids: CASSIPPRGWRLRAEAFF. The CDR3 nucleotides are TGTGCCAGTAGTATACCTCCCAGGGGATGGCGCCTAAGGGCTGAAGCTTTCTTT. Variable domain in full (rest from reference TRBV19 and TRBJ1-1): DGGITQSPKYLFRKEGQNVTLSCEQNLNHDAMYWYRQDPGQGLRLIYYSQIVNDFQKGDIAEGYSVSREKKESFPLTVTSAQKNPTAFYLCASSIPPRGWRLRAEAFFGQGTRLTVV.

The V gene is TRBV3-1 (or the pseudogene TRBV3-2), the J gene TRBJ1-1, with D tentatively TRBD1 (6 bases). Germline V gives CDR1 LGHDT, CDR2 YNNKEL (reference sequence). CDR3 size: 14 residues. V lost 5 bases to trimming and J lost 1 base, with 11 bases between them. The CDR3 protein is CASSFRTENTEAFF. The CDR3 DNA is TGTGCCAGCAGCTTTCGGACAGAGAACACTGAAGCTTTCTTT.

This clone was seen a few times. This chain uses TRBV3-1 (or the pseudogene TRBV3-2) with TRBJ1-2; 7 bases fit TRBD1. Germline V gene sequence: CDR1 LGHDT, CDR2 YNNKEL (reference sequence). There are 10 residues in the CDR3. V trimming: 6 bases; J trimming: 10 bases; junction bases outside the gene matches: 2. CDR3 in DNA: TGTGCCAGCAGGGGGACAGCCTACACCTTC. Its protein product is CASRGTAYTF.

The V call is TRBV5-1, the J call TRBJ2-3; 7 positions match TRBD2. Germline V lookup: CDR1 SGHRS, CDR2 YFSETQ. The CDR3 loop spans 16 amino acids. V dropped 2 bases and J dropped 4; count of bases not matched to a gene: 10. The CDR3: CASSFFSGGGADTQYF. The CDR3 coding sequence is TGCGCCAGCAGCTTTTTCTCGGGAGGCGGGGCAGATACGCAGTATTTT.

V is TRBV4-3 and J is TRBJ1-5; the match to TRBD1 covers 8 bases. Germline CDR1 LGHNA, CDR2 YSLEER. J lost 2 bases, V lost 3 bases, and 0 bases had no gene match. There are 14 residues in the CDR3. The CDR3 DNA reads as TGCGCCAGCAGCCAGACAGGGGGCAATCAGCCCCAGCATTTT. Its translation is CASSQTGGNQPQHF.

This sequence joins TRBV9 and TRBJ2-5, with D possibly matching TRBD1 (6 bases). This CDR3 spans 16 amino acids. V shed 4 bases and J shed 4 bases, with 20 bases lying between them. Germline V gives CDR1 SGDLS, CDR2 YYNGEE. CDR3 in amino acids: CASSPTGTPNRETQYF. CDR3 in DNA: TGTGCCAGCAGCCCAACCGGGACACCGAACCGAGAGACCCAGTACTTC. Full variable domain (missing parts from reference TRBV9 and TRBJ2-5): DSGVTQTPKHLITATGQRVTLRCSPRSGDLSVYWYQQSLDQGLQFLIQYYNGEERAKGNILERFSAQQFPDLHSELNLSSLELGDSALYFCASSPTGTPNRETQYFGPGTRLLVL.

The V gene is TRBV29-1, the J gene TRBJ2-1; 15 nucleotides align to TRBD2. The germline CDR1 and CDR2 sequences are SQVTM and ANQGSEA. Trimming removed 6 bases from V and 8 bases from J; junction bases left unmatched: 8. This CDR3 has 15 amino acids. CDR3 bases: TGCAGCGTCCTCCGGACTAGCGGGGGGGCACATGAGCAGTTCTTC. Encoded protein: CSVLRTSGGAHEQFF.

In regard to this clone: Germline is not matched at one junction end, which may reflect a read error. The rearrangement links TRBV2 to TRBJ2-5, with 11 nucleotides matching TRBD2. The CDR3 sequence is 14 residues long. Looked up from germline, CDR1 is SNHLY and CDR2 is FYNNEI. The CDR3 sequence: CASGEGLAEETQYF. The CDR3 DNA reads TGTGCCAGCGGTGAGGGACTAGCGGAAGAGACCCAGTACTTC.

The chain carries TRBV30 and TRBJ2-7; the match to TRBD2 covers 12 bases. This CDR3 has 16 amino acids. With 4 bases clipped from V and 0 bases from J, the junction kept 7 bases outside the gene matches. CDR1 GTSNPN and CDR2 SVGIG come from the germline V gene (reference sequence). The CDR3 here is CAWTLAGGDLSYEQYF. The CDR3 bases are TGTGCCTGGACACTAGCGGGAGGAGACCTCTCCTACGAGCAGTACTTC.

The chain recombines TRBV4-2 with TRBJ2-6; 7 positions match TRBD1. In germline, CDR1 is LGHNA, CDR2 YNFKEQ. The CDR3 loop spans 18 amino acids. The V segment lost 2 bases and the J segment 0 bases; nucleotides outside the gene matches: 7. DNA of the CDR3: TGTGCCAGCAGCCAAACCGGGACAGCGAGCTCTGGGGCCAACGTCCTGACTTTC. Its translation: CASSQTGTASSGANVLTF.

The rearrangement joins TRBV2 to TRBJ2-1; 7 bases are shared with TRBD1. The CDR3 covers 15 residues. Germline trimming cut 9 bases from V and 0 bases from J; bases unmatched to any gene: 8. Per germline, CDR1 SNHLY and CDR2 FYNNEI. The CDR3 DNA sequence: TGTGCCAGGAGGGACAGTTTAAGCTCCTACAATGAGCAGTTCTTC. Its protein is CARRDSLSSYNEQFF.

This clone was counted a few times. The chain has TRBV10-3 and TRBJ2-7; the match to TRBD1 covers 7 bases. The V and J ends lost 2 bases and 0 bases, in that order; junction bases with no gene match: 4. This CDR3 is 15 amino acids long. Per germline, CDR1 ENHRY and CDR2 SYGVKD. CDR3 sequence (DNA): TGTGCCATCAGTGAGACAGGGGTGAGCTCCTACGAGCAGTACTTC. Residues: CAISETGVSSYEQYF.

This rearrangement joins TRBV6-6 to TRBJ1-5; tentative D call: TRBD1 (5 bases). Trimming took 6 bases from V and 3 from J, leaving 15 bases between them. This CDR3 is built from 15 residues. CDR1 MNHNY and CDR2 SVGAGI come from the germline V gene (reference sequence). CDR3 residues: CASSPQGGDNQPQHF. In DNA form, the CDR3 reads TGTGCCAGCAGCCCCCAGGGAGGGGACAATCAGCCCCAGCATTTT.

The genes are TRBV30 and TRBJ1-1, with D perhaps TRBD1 (5 bases). With 1 base removed from V and 2 bases from J, the gap between germline ends came to 8 bases. Germline assignment: CDR1 GTSNPN and CDR2 SVGIG (reference sequence). The CDR3 contains 13 residues. CDR3 sequence reads: CAWSGQINTEAFF. CDR3 nucleotide sequence: TGTGCCTGGAGTGGACAGATCAACACTGAAGCTTTCTTT.